The 8 T cell receptor beta chains reported below all come from one sample, sequenced in a study of shared clonotypes between healthy human individuals. Naive CD8 cells lacked CD45RO and underwent positive selection for CCR7, leaving out terminally differentiated effector memory CD45RA+ cells. Clones were sequenced by immunoSEQ multiplex PCR, and TCRdb holds only the in-frame ones, with some missing. The sample records roughly 590,000 clones, less than 97% being singletons. Sequencing was done on a sample of naive CD8+ T cells sorted from blood. All receptors derive from a woman aged 25 to 39 in good health.

The J gene is TRBJ1-2, the V gene TRBV30; D is undetermined. V shed 1 base and J shed 2 bases, with 11 bases lying between them. The CDR3 consists of 14 residues. Germline V gives CDR1 GTSNPN, CDR2 SVGIG (reference sequence). DNA for the CDR3: TGTGCCTGGAGTGAAGGGATGCAGAACTATGGCTACACCTTC. It translates to CAWSEGMQNYGYTF.

In DNA, the CDR3 is TGTGCCAGCAGTATGGCGCCAGCGGGAGATCTAGGCGAGCAGTACTTC. Translating gives CASSMAPAGDLGEQYF. The chain uses TRBV25-1 and TRBJ2-7, with TRBD2 matching over 8 bases. The V segment lost 5 bases and the J segment 6 bases; nucleotides outside the gene matches: 15. The germline gives CDR1 MGHDK, CDR2 SYGVNS. The CDR3 length is 16 residues.

The V and J genes are TRBV2 and TRBJ2-1; 9 nucleotides align to TRBD2. With V trimmed by 7 bases and J by 4 bases, 5 bases remained unmatched. This CDR3 region has 14 residues. CDR1 SNHLY and CDR2 FYNNEI come from the germline V gene. This CDR3 is CASNSREGYNEQFF. The CDR3, as DNA: TGTGCCAGCAACTCGCGGGAGGGGTACAATGAGCAGTTCTTC.

The chain couples TRBV27 to TRBJ2-5, with 7 bases fitting TRBD2. The last part of the DNA fits TRBJ2-7 better; the J call may be wrong. The CDR3 has 15 amino acids. Germline values: CDR1 MNHEY, CDR2 SMNVEV (reference sequence). The CDR3 coding sequence is TGTGCCAGCAGCCTCTCGGGGGAGGGATTGAACGAGCAGTACTTC. Translation gives CASSLSGEGLNEQYF.

The chain is built from TRBV28 and TRBJ1-5; the D is unclear. With 1 base removed from V and 2 bases from J, the gap between germline ends came to 9 bases. CDR1 is MDHEN and CDR2 is SYDVKM in the germline V gene. CDR3 size: 15 residues. In DNA form, the CDR3 reads TGTGCCAGCAGTTTATCAATCTCTGGCAATCAGCCCCAGCATTTT. Translating it yields CASSLSISGNQPQHF. The whole variable domain, remainder taken from reference TRBV28 and TRBJ1-5, is DVKVTQSSRYLVKRTGEKVFLECVQDMDHENMFWYRQDPGLGLRLIYFSYDVKMKEKGDIPEGYSVSREKKERFSLILESASTNQTSMYLCASSLSISGNQPQHFGDGTRLSIL.

The chain is built from TRBV9 and TRBJ1-1; D may be TRBD1 (5 bases). V was clipped by 3 bases and J by 1 base, with 13 bases between them. The CDR3 is made up of 15 amino acids. Germline V gene sequence: CDR1 SGDLS, CDR2 YYNGEE. The CDR3 region has the DNA TGTGCCAGCAGCGGGCGAGACGGGACGAACACTGAAGCTTTCTTT. Protein: CASSGRDGTNTEAFF.

On this clone itself: The sample carries other DNA sequences with the same CDR3. The chain combines TRBV5-1 with TRBJ1-1; the D gene is possibly TRBD1 (6 bases). Deletions cut 2 bases from V and 3 bases from J, with 8 bases between. Germline V CDR1 and CDR2: SGHRS, YFSETQ. The CDR3 covers 13 residues. As DNA, the CDR3 is TGCGCCAGCAGCTTAACAGGGTACACTGAAGCTTTCTTT. Translating it yields CASSLTGYTEAFF.

The chain employs TRBV6-5 and TRBJ2-6, with D unresolved. V lost 0 bases and J 1 base, leaving 4 bases between the germline ends. Looked up from germline, CDR1 is MNHEY and CDR2 is SVGAGI. This CDR3 contains 15 residues. CDR3 region: CASSYSESGANVLTF. CDR3 DNA sequence: TGTGCCAGCAGTTACTCGGAGTCTGGGGCCAACGTCCTGACTTTC.